The table lists the clone carrying this T cell receptor beta chain with many counts. The antigen is undetermined. The data are from a study of T-cell reconstitution after alpha-beta-depleted transplantation in children. A TCRbeta library incorporating unique molecular identifiers was prepared. One entry per CDR3 protein, called by TCRdb with MiXCR from the PCR reads. The sample holds around 700,000 distinct CDR3 sequences, around 14% seen once. Study findings and constraints: Several hundred expanded graft clones reportedly were the source of alpha-beta T cells about two months after transplant. Among T cells one year after transplant, newly produced cells accounted for most counts and diversity. Recipient T cells and thymic progenitors that survived were the source of the high TCRbeta diversity seen at day 60 in some patients.

Germline V gene sequence: CDR1 SGHVS, CDR2 FNYEAQ. This CDR3 contains 15 residues. V was pared by 3 bases and J by 4 bases, with 7 bases of the junction left unmatched. The receptor's source is a girl aged 2 to 10 with congenital amegakaryocytic thrombocytopenia, due to receive a stem cell transplant. The material was PBMCs, obtained before TCRalphabeta/CD19-depleted stem cell transplant. The rearrangement joins TRBV7-6 to TRBJ2-7; TRBD1 matches at 9 bases. Here the CDR3 DNA reads TGTGCCAGCAGCTTGCGGGTGACAGGGGGGTACGAGCAGTACTTC. Protein product: CASSLRVTGGYEQYF.